What follows describes a single T cell receptor beta chain. Enrollment of patients from Seattle took place during active infection, with longitudinal follow-up. Trimming left V 0 bases short and J 0 bases short, with 12 bases between. CDR3 length: 17 amino acids. Germline CDR1 SGHVS, CDR2 FQNEAQ. This entry belongs to a study of blood T cell repertoires in COVID-19. Study details: Sites in the United States, Italy and Spain provided acute and convalescent COVID-19 samples. From T cells, B-cell-depleted T cells, or PBMCs came the material, which was cDNA or gDNA.

Per the original data handling: Amplified reference gene primers provided the basis for estimating nucleated cell counts. Only in-frame clones appear in the TCRdb table, and some are missing; sequencing was by immunoSEQ multiplex PCR. Clone size and V and J calls were adopted from that table, with D and trimming inferred from the DNA. The table shows 350,000 to 400,000 clones, with 89% occurring only once. The source of this sequence is a woman in her twenties or thirties with COVID-19, enrolled during active disease. The chain recombines TRBV7-8 with TRBJ1-5, with D uncertain. The sequencing input was peripheral blood. CDR3 DNA: TGTGCCAGCAGCTTAGCTACGGGATTACATAGCAATCAGCCCCAGCATTTT. Amino acids: CASSLATGLHSNQPQHF.